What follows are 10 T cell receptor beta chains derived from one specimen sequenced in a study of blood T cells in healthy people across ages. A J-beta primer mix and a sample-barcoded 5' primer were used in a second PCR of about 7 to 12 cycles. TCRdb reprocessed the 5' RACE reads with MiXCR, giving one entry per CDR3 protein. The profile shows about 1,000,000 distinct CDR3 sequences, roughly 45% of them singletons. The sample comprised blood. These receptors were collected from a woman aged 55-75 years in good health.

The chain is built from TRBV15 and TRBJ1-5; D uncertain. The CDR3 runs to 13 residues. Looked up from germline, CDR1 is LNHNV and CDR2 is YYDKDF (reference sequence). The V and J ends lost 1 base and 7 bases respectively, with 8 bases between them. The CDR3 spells CATSRVVGQPQHF. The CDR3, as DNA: TGTGCCACCAGCAGAGTCGTAGGACAGCCCCAGCATTTT.

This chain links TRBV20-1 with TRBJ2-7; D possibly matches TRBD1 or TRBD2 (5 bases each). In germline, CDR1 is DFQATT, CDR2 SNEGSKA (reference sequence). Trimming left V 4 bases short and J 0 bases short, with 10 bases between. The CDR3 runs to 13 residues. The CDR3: CSATGGSSYEQYF. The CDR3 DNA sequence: TGCAGTGCTACTGGGGGATCCTCCTACGAGCAGTACTTC.

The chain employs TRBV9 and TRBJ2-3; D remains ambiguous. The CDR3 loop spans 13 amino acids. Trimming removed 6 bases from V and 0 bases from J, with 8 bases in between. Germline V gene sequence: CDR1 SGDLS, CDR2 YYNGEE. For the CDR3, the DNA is TGTGCCAGCACACAGAGAAGCACAGATACGCAGTATTTT. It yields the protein CASTQRSTDTQYF.

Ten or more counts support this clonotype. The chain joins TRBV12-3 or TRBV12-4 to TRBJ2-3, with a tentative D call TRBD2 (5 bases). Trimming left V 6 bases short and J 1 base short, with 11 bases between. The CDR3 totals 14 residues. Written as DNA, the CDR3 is TGTGCCAGCAGCCCAACCGGGGGCACAGATACGCAGTATTTT. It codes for CASSPTGGTDTQYF.

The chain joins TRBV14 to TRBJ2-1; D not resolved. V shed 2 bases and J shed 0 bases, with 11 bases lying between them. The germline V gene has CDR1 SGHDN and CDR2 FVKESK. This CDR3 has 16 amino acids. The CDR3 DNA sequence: TGTGCCAGCAGCCAAAGGACGCCCAGCTCCTACAATGAGCAGTTCTTC. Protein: CASSQRTPSSYNEQFF. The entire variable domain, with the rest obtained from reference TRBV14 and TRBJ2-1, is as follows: EAGVTQFPSHSVIEKGQTVTLRCDPISGHDNLYWYRRVMGKEIKFLLHFVKESKQDESGMPNNRFLAERTGGTYSTLKVQPAELEDSGVYFCASSQRTPSSYNEQFFGPGTRLTVL.

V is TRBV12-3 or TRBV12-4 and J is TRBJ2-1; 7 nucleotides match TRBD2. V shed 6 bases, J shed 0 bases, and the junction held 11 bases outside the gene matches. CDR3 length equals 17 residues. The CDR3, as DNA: TGTGCCAGCAGGAGAGGGAGCGGGGTGAGCTCCTACAATGAGCAGTTCTTC. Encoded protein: CASRRGSGVSSYNEQFF.

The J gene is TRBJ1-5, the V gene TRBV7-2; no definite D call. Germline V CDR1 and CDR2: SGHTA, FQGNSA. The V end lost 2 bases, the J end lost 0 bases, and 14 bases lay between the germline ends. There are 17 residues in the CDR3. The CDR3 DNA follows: TGTGCCAGCAGCTTATACTCCTCCGGCTATAGCAATCAGCCCCAGCATTTT. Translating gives CASSLYSSGYSNQPQHF.

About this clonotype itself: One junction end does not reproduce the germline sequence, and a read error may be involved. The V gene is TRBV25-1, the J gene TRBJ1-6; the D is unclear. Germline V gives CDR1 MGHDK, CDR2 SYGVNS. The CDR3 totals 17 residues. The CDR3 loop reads CASSEYRSPLRHSPLHF. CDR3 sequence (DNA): TGTGCCAGCAGTGAATATAGATCCCCTCTCCGCCATTCCCCCCTCCACTTT.

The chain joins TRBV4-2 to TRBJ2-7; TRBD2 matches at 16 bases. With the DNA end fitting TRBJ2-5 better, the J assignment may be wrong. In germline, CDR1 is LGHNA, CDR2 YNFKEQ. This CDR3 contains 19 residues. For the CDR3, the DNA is TGTGCCAGCAGCCAATGGGCACCGGGACTAGCGGGAGGGAAGGAGACCCAGTACTTC. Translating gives CASSQWAPGLAGGKETQYF.

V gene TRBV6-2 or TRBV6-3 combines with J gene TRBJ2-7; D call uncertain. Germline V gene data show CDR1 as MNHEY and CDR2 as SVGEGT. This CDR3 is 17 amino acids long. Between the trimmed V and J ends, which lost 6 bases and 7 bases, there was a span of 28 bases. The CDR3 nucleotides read TGTGCCAGCAGCTCCTATAGACTGATTAGCTCCTACAATGAGCAGTACTTC. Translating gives CASSSYRLISSYNEQYF.